The clone carrying this TCR beta chain was counted once. What it recognizes is unknown. Only in-frame clones appear in the TCRdb table, and some are missing; sequencing was by immunoSEQ multiplex PCR. This table holds almost 20,000 clones, more than 60% found once. This sample is part of a study of T cell clonotyping in hematopoietic cell transplantation. Study findings and constraints: Recipient TCR diversity dropped after transplant; expanded clonotypes rose from day 30 to 180. Higher Inverse Simpson Index values in graft donor and pretransplant recipient predicted broader posttransplant TCR diversity.

The V and J ends lost 2 bases and 4 bases, in that order; junction bases with no gene match: 10. Germline-derived CDR1 and CDR2 are SEHNR and FQNEAQ (reference sequence). CDR3 length: 16 amino acids. Sequencing was performed on peripheral blood mononuclear cells. The J gene is TRBJ2-7, the V gene TRBV7-9, with 8 bases aligning to TRBD1. The clonotype comes from a man between 60 and 75 years old in good health. Some clones in this sample may be carry-over from other donors' samples. CDR3 nucleotide sequence: TGTGCCAGCAGCTTAATCGTCACAGGGGGTTCTTACGAGCAGTACTTC. It yields the protein CASSLIVTGGSYEQYF. Full variable domain (outside the CDR3, taken from reference TRBV7-9 and TRBJ2-7): DTGVSQNPRHKITKRGQNVTFRCDPISEHNRLYWYRQTLGQGPEFLTYFQNEAQLEKSRLLSDRFSAERPKGSFSTLEIQRTEQGDSAMYLCASSLIVTGGSYEQYFGPGTRLTVT.